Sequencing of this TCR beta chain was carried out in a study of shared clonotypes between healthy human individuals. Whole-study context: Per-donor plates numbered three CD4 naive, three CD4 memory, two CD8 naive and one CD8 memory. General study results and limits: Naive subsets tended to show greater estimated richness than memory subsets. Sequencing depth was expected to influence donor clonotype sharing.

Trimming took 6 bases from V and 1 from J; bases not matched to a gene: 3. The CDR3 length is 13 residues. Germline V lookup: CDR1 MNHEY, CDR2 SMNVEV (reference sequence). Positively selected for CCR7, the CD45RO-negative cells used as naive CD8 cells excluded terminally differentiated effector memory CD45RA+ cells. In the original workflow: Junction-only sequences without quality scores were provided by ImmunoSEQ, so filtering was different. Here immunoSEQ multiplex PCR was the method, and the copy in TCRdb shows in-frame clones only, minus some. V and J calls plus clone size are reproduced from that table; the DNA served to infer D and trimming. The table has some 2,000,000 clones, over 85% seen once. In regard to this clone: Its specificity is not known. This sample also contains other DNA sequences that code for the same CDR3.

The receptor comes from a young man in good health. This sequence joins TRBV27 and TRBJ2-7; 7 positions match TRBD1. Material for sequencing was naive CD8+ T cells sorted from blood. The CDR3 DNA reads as TGTGCCAGCAGCTGGGACAGATCCTACGAGCAGTACTTC. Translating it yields CASSWDRSYEQYF.